This TCR beta chain stems from a study of Ad26.COV2.S vaccination and SARS-CoV-2 variants. The treatment: approximately 18 received Ad26.COV2.S at low or high dose, single or two shots; 5 received placebo; per-sample allocation not given. Sampling was performed 63 days after the first vaccine or placebo injection. This CDR3 is 14 amino acids long. V lost 7 bases, J lost 3 bases, and 15 bases lay in between. The germline V gene has CDR1 SGHAT and CDR2 FQDESV (reference sequence). Assay used: immunoSEQ multiplex PCR; TCRdb lists only in-frame clones, some missing. The repertoire consists of 300,000 to 400,000 clones, with around 87% occurring once and the leading ten covering around 3.5%. Study findings and constraints: TCR breadth and depth estimates may have understated total T cell responses. Comparability of non-spike TCR breadth was observed across vaccine and placebo recipients.

As concerns this clone: The target antigen is unknown.

This TCR derives from a person between 18 and 65 years old who received the Ad26.COV2.S COVID-19 vaccine or a placebo. The chain combines TRBV11-1 with TRBJ2-5; D perhaps matches TRBD1 (6 bases). Sequencing used peripheral blood, obtained in a trial of Ad26.COV2.S vaccine versus placebo. The CDR3 DNA reads as TGTGCCAGCATGGGTTTTCAGGGGAAAGAGACCCAGTACTTC. It encodes CASMGFQGKETQYF.